This T cell receptor (beta chain) was identified during a study of blood T cell repertoires in COVID-19. Method: immunoSEQ multiplex PCR; TCRdb's copy keeps in-frame clones and lacks some. The sample carries under 200,000 clones, roughly 84% recorded once. This clone occurred once. Categorization into cohorts depended on clinical history that participants reported. This CDR3 is 14 amino acids long. Unmatched junction bases numbered 5, after V lost 4 bases and J lost 7 bases. From germline, CDR1 is SGHRS and CDR2 YFSETQ. This sequence was found in a woman aged 25 to 39 who had been exposed to COVID-19. What was sequenced was PBMCs or T cells enriched from blood (not recorded which). The chain couples TRBV5-1 to TRBJ2-2, with 9 bases aligning to TRBD2. The CDR3 DNA reads TGCGCCAGCAGCCTGGGACTAGCAATCGGGGAGCTGTTTTTT. As protein: CASSLGLAIGELFF. Combining the CDR3 with reference TRBV5-1 and TRBJ2-2 gives the whole variable domain KAGVTQTPRYLIKTRGQQVTLSCSPISGHRSVSWYQQTPGQGLQFLFEYFSETQRNKGNFPGRFSGRQFSNSRSEMNVSTLELGDSALYLCASSLGLAIGELFFGEGSRLTVL.